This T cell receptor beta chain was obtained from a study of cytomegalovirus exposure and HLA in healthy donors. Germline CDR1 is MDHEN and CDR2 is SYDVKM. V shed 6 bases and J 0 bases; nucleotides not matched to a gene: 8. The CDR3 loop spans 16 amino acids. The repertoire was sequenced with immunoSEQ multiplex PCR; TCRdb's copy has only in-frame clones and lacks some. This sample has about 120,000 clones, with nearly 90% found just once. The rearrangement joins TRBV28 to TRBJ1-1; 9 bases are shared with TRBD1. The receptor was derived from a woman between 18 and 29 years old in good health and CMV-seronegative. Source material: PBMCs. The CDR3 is CASSSTGGLVNTEAFF. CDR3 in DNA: TGTGCCAGCAGCAGCACAGGGGGCCTCGTGAACACTGAAGCTTTCTTT.